Reported below is one T cell receptor beta chain. Its antigen is currently not known. Base qualities are not recorded, but no much larger clone differs from it by a single base. Each collaborating institution followed its own protocols to collect whole blood in K2EDTA tubes. For TCRbeta analysis, collaborators shipped samples in one of three forms: frozen whole blood, isolated PBMCs, or DNA extracted from either of those sample types. TCRbeta CDR3 regions were amplified from genomic DNA by means of the immunoSEQ Assay, a bias-controlled multiplex PCR. Processing in the source paper ran as follows. Nucleated cell counts per sample were estimated from amplification of reference gene primers within the assay. To quantify the absolute abundance of each unique TCRbeta CDR3 rearrangement, sequence reads were collapsed and filtered. For each sample, productive Simpson clonality was calculated as the square root of Simpson's diversity index across productive rearrangements. TCRdb holds this immuneACCESS table with in-frame rearrangements only. Some clones are missing; in checked studies, unresolved V genes explain under half, and the rest has no known cause. From that table come the V and J calls and clone size; the DNA was used to work out D and trimming. This sample is represented by some 210,000 clones; about 91% of them were singletons. Of the sample, about 5% is held by the ten largest clones.

This sample is drawn from a study of blood T cell repertoires in COVID-19 (dated by TCRdb to the early 2020s). General notes on the study: Samples from collaborators originated in the United States, Italy and Spain and spanned both the acute and convalescent phases of COVID-19. Where available, HLA class I and class II types were obtained from metadata supplied by the sample provider rather than from assay-based typing. Sample metadata almost always included a de-identified subject ID, COVID-19 status, age in years and sex. Samples came from the ongoing ImmuneRACE study (first 160 participants) plus 1,254 subjects from 6 global collaborators. The repertoires were released in a freely available public database meant as a resource for research on the immune response to SARS-CoV-2. The prospective study material was composed of cDNA or gDNA derived from T cells, B-cell-depleted T cells, or PBMCs. Subjects who had been exposed to COVID-19, were actively infected with it, or had recovered from it provided the deeply sampled blood TCRbeta repertoires that made up the dataset.

V is pared back by 5 bases and J by 4 bases, with 17 bases lying between the germline termini. The CDR3 measures 15 amino acids from cysteine to phenylalanine. The CDR3 DNA has 45 bases and is translated from base 1. Per the germline V gene (reference sequence), MNHEY is the CDR1 and SMNVEV is the CDR2. What the authors observed across the whole study: The quantity of clinical and demographic metadata differed by source and by participant and was supplied without curation.

The source of this sequence is a woman aged 40 to 50 with acute or convalescent COVID-19. The chain uses TRBV27 and TRBJ1-2, with the D segment identity uncertain. The sample comprised peripheral blood. At the DNA level, the sequence is TGTGCCAGCAGTGCCACTCCTTTAGCCCTCTATGGCTACACCTTC. Translated, it gives CASSATPLALYGYTF.